The 24 T cell receptor beta chains in this list originate from one sample, sequenced in a study of cytomegalovirus exposure and HLA in healthy donors (dated by TCRdb to the late 2010s). Library method: the immunoSEQ multiplex PCR assay. For the multiplex PCR, a mixture combining 60 forward primers for TCR Vbeta segments and 13 reverse primers for TCR Jbeta segments was used. TCRdb limited this immuneACCESS table to in-frame rearrangements with V and J called. A share of clones is missing; checked studies link under half to unresolved V genes, and the rest is unexplained. A total of 310,000 or so clones appear in this sample, approximately 90% of them only once. The ten biggest clones cover roughly 2.1% of the sample. What was sequenced was PBMCs. These receptors originate from a young woman in good health and CMV-seronegative.

As to this clone: No conserved phenylalanine or tryptophan is present at the end of the CDR3, so a read error is the likely explanation. CDR3 sequence reads: CASSQEDFQETDEQYL. The CDR3 DNA reads as TGCGCCAGCAGCCAAGAGGACTTCCAGGAAACCGACGAGCAGTACCTC. J is TRBJ2-7 and V is TRBV4-1, with D tentatively TRBD2 (5 bases). Germline V CDR1 and CDR2: MGHRA, YSYEKL. V lost 0 bases and J 5 bases, leaving 17 bases between the germline ends. The CDR3 runs 16 residues.

The rearrangement links TRBV9 to TRBJ2-2; D is ambiguous. Germline V gene data show CDR1 as SGDLS and CDR2 as YYNGEE. CDR3 length: 15 amino acids. The ends were cut back, 0 bases at V and 4 bases at J, with 10 bases in the middle. The CDR3 DNA sequence: TGTGCCAGCAGCGTAGATGAGGTTATCACCGGGGAGCTGTTTTTT. Its translation: CASSVDEVITGELFF.

The J gene is TRBJ2-3, the V gene TRBV5-1, with 15 bases aligning to TRBD2. The V segment lost 3 bases and the J segment 2 bases; nucleotides outside the gene matches: 10. Germline lookup yields CDR1 SGHRS and CDR2 YFSETQ. The CDR3 extends over 19 amino acids. The CDR3 DNA sequence: TGCGCCAGCAGCTGGGTCCCGGGACTAGCGGGGGGCTCCACAGATACGCAGTATTTT. Translated: CASSWVPGLAGGSTDTQYF.

This clone was recorded only once. The chain carries TRBV7-3 and TRBJ2-2; 10 bases are a match to TRBD1. The CDR3 is made up of 15 amino acids. Germline CDR1 is SGHTA and CDR2 is FQGTGA. V was clipped by 5 bases and J by 6 bases; unmatched bases: 6. CDR3 DNA sequence: TGTGCCAGCAGCCGACAGGGGGCTGGGTCCGGGGAGCTGTTTTTT. It codes for CASSRQGAGSGELFF.

The chain is built from TRBV19 and TRBJ1-1; the match to TRBD1 covers 8 bases. V dropped 5 bases and J dropped 5; count of bases not matched to a gene: 7. The CDR3 extends over 14 amino acids. The V gene's germline CDR1 is LNHDA and CDR2 SQIVND (reference sequence). The CDR3 nucleotides are TGTGCCAGTAGTTGGGCAGGGGGCAATACTGAAGCTTTCTTT. This encodes CASSWAGGNTEAFF.

The J gene is TRBJ2-7, the V gene TRBV7-2; tentatively, D is TRBD2 (5 bases). The CDR3 has 15 residues. The V gene's germline CDR1 is SGHTA and CDR2 FQGNSA. With 0 bases removed from V and 0 bases from J, the gap between germline ends came to 9 bases. CDR3 sequence: CASSLAGRGSYEQYF. The CDR3 nucleotides are TGTGCCAGCAGCTTAGCAGGCCGGGGCTCCTACGAGCAGTACTTC. Full variable domain (missing parts from reference TRBV7-2 and TRBJ2-7): GAGVSQSPSNKVTEKGKDVELRCDPISGHTALYWYRQSLGQGLEFLIYFQGNSAPDKSGLPSDRFSAERTGGSVSTLTIQRTQQEDSAVYLCASSLAGRGSYEQYFGPGTRLTVT.

The rearrangement links TRBV2 to TRBJ2-6, with D perhaps matching TRBD1 (5 bases). There are 13 residues in the CDR3. Trimming removed 6 bases at V and 4 bases at J, with 7 bases between. CDR1 is SNHLY and CDR2 is FYNNEI in the germline V gene. The CDR3 nucleotides read TGTGCCAGCAGGACAGCCGGGGCCAACGTCCTGACTTTC. This codes for CASRTAGANVLTF. Full variable domain (remainder filled in from reference TRBV2 and TRBJ2-6): EPEVTQTPSHQVTQMGQEVILRCVPISNHLYFYWYRQILGQKVEFLVSFYNNEISEKSEIFDDQFSVERPDGSNFTLKIRSTKLEDSAMYFCASRTAGANVLTFGAGSRLTVL.

The chain couples TRBV2 to TRBJ2-5; 7 bases align to TRBD1. CDR3 length: 15 amino acids. The V and J ends lost 6 bases and 1 base, in that order; junction bases with no gene match: 8. Germline V gene data show CDR1 as SNHLY and CDR2 as FYNNEI. CDR3 nucleotide sequence: TGTGCCAGCAGAAGGGGGCGCGTCGGCCAAGAGACCCAGTACTTC. It yields the protein CASRRGRVGQETQYF.

Comment on this clone: One end of the junction varies from germline; a read error may be responsible. Other DNA sequences in this sample translate to the same CDR3. The chain combines TRBV29-1 with TRBJ1-1, with unresolved D. The CDR3 extends over 13 amino acids. Per germline, CDR1 SQVTM and CDR2 ANQGSEA. The CDR3 region has the DNA TGCAGCGTGGAAGGGAGGGCAAACACTGAAGCTTTCTTT. Its translation: CSVEGRANTEAFF.

In its sample, this clone was seen once. The chain employs TRBV5-6 and TRBJ1-6; possible D gene TRBD1, 6 bases. The germline CDR1 and CDR2 sequences are SGHDT and YYEEEE. V lost 5 bases and J lost 6, with 15 bases in between. The CDR3 has 15 amino acids. CDR3 bases: TGTGCCAGCAGTATACAGGACAGAAGTAATTCACCCCTCCACTTT. Amino acids: CASSIQDRSNSPLHF.

The chain uses TRBV30 and TRBJ2-3; 7 nucleotides align to TRBD1. CDR3 size: 14 residues. CDR1 is GTSNPN, CDR2 SVGIG, per germline (reference sequence). Trimming at V came to 1 base and at J to 3 bases, leaving 4 bases not matched to a gene. The CDR3, as DNA: TGTGCCTGGAGTGGGGACAGTCAAACAGATACGCAGTATTTT. As protein: CAWSGDSQTDTQYF.

V and J are TRBV7-6 and TRBJ1-2; perhaps TRBD1 as D (6 bases). Trimming took 4 bases from V and 8 from J, leaving 20 bases between them. From germline, CDR1 is SGHVS and CDR2 FNYEAQ. CDR3 length: 15 residues. The CDR3 DNA reads as TGTGCCAGCAGCTGGGGGGGGCGGGACGTCGAAGGCTACACCTTC. It specifies CASSWGGRDVEGYTF.

The rearrangement links TRBV15 to TRBJ2-3, with a tentative D call TRBD2 (5 bases). Trimming stripped 5 bases from V and 0 bases from J, with 12 bases between. The CDR3 consists of 15 residues. Germline CDR1 LNHNV, CDR2 YYDKDF (reference sequence). Written as DNA, the CDR3 is TGTGCCACCAGCCTTACCCGGGGAAGCACAGATACGCAGTATTTT. Translated: CATSLTRGSTDTQYF.

J is TRBJ1-6 and V is TRBV6-5, with 8 positions matching TRBD1. The CDR3 covers 15 residues. Germline CDR1 reads MNHEY; CDR2 reads SVGAGI. Unmatched junction bases numbered 4, after V lost 2 bases and J lost 7 bases. The CDR3 DNA reads TGTGCCAGCAGTTACCGGACAGGGAAGAATTCACCCCTCCACTTT. This gives the protein CASSYRTGKNSPLHF.

The chain has TRBV27 and TRBJ2-1, with 10 bases aligning to TRBD2. This CDR3 has 15 amino acids. V lost 6 bases, J lost 2 bases, and 4 bases stayed unmatched. Per germline, CDR1 MNHEY and CDR2 SMNVEV (reference sequence). CDR3 residues: CASRSGGATYNEQFF. CDR3 DNA sequence: TGTGCCAGCAGAAGCGGGGGGGCTACCTACAATGAGCAGTTCTTC.

The CDR3 DNA reads TGTGCCAGCAGCTTGCGAGCGGGGGGGAGCACAGATACGCAGTATTTT. This codes for CASSLRAGGSTDTQYF. The gene calls are TRBV11-3 and TRBJ2-3; 10 positions match TRBD2. This CDR3 is 16 amino acids long. J lost 0 bases, V lost 3 bases, and 3 bases had no gene match. The germline V gene has CDR1 SGHNT and CDR2 YENEEA.

The chain is built from TRBV9 and TRBJ1-2; a weak D match, TRBD1 (6 bases). The ends were cut back, 3 bases at V and 8 bases at J, with 20 bases in the middle. The germline gives CDR1 SGDLS, CDR2 YYNGEE. The CDR3 contains 15 residues. The CDR3 protein is CASSAHPEGGRGYTF. The CDR3 DNA is TGTGCCAGCAGCGCCCATCCCGAGGGGGGGCGAGGCTACACCTTC.

V is TRBV9 and J is TRBJ2-2; 8 bases are shared with TRBD1. This CDR3 has 17 amino acids. Germline CDR1 SGDLS, CDR2 YYNGEE. V dropped 10 bases and J dropped 3; count of bases not matched to a gene: 17. CDR3 region: CADAPPIGQGYTGELFF. The CDR3 DNA is TGTGCCGACGCCCCTCCGATAGGACAGGGATACACCGGGGAGCTGTTTTTT.

The chain couples TRBV2 to TRBJ1-5; weak D call: TRBD1 (5 bases). The germline CDR1 and CDR2 sequences are SNHLY and FYNNEI. Trimming took 1 base from V and 1 from J, leaving 11 bases between them. The CDR3 extends over 16 amino acids. CDR3 nucleotides: TGTGCCAGCAGTGAAGGTAGGGGTAGAAGCAATCAGCCCCAGCATTTT. It specifies CASSEGRGRSNQPQHF.

This clone was seen only once. The chain uses TRBV5-6 and TRBJ1-1; D unresolved. V dropped 1 base and J dropped 0 bases, with 10 bases sitting between them. This CDR3 spans 15 amino acids. Germline V lookup: CDR1 SGHDT, CDR2 YYEEEE. CDR3 sequence: CASSLRQAMNTEAFF. The CDR3 DNA reads as TGTGCCAGCAGCTTGCGTCAGGCGATGAACACTGAAGCTTTCTTT.

The chain uses TRBV18 and TRBJ1-5; D is possibly TRBD1 (5 bases). Germline V gene sequence: CDR1 KGHSH, CDR2 LQKENI. The CDR3 sequence is 15 residues long. Deletions cut 2 bases from V and 7 bases from J, with 15 bases between. In DNA, the CDR3 is TGTGCCAGCTCACCATCCACCGACCGGGGGCAGCCCCAGCATTTT. Translating it yields CASSPSTDRGQPQHF.

This chain uses TRBV9 with TRBJ2-3, with TRBD2 matching 13 bases. CDR1 and CDR2 from the germline V gene are SGDLS and YYNGEE. Trimming removed 0 bases from V and 0 bases from J; junction bases left unmatched: 10. The CDR3 has 20 amino acids. The CDR3 is CASSVALAGGPSGSTDTQYF. The CDR3 bases are TGTGCCAGCAGCGTAGCACTAGCGGGGGGGCCGAGTGGAAGCACAGATACGCAGTATTTT. The whole variable domain, filled in from reference TRBV9 and TRBJ2-3, reads DSGVTQTPKHLITATGQRVTLRCSPRSGDLSVYWYQQSLDQGLQFLIQYYNGEERAKGNILERFSAQQFPDLHSELNLSSLELGDSALYFCASSVALAGGPSGSTDTQYFGPGTRLTVL.

V gene TRBV5-6 combines with J gene TRBJ1-1; 9 nucleotides align to TRBD1. CDR1 and CDR2 from the germline V gene are SGHDT and YYEEEE. CDR3 length equals 15 residues. J lost 5 bases, V lost 3 bases, and 8 bases had no gene match. The CDR3 region is CASSYLDRGFTEAFF. CDR3 coding DNA: TGTGCCAGCAGCTATCTTGACAGGGGGTTTACTGAAGCTTTCTTT. Based on the CDR3 plus reference TRBV5-6 and TRBJ1-1, the full variable domain is DAGVTQSPTHLIKTRGQQVTLRCSPKSGHDTVSWYQQALGQGPQFIFQYYEEEERQRGNFPDRFSGHQFPNYSSELNVNALLLGDSALYLCASSYLDRGFTEAFFGQGTRLTVV.

The chain recombines TRBV21-1 with TRBJ1-3; the table gives TRBD1 as D, unverified against the DNA. TRBV21-1 is classified as a pseudogene. The CDR3 loop spans 15 amino acids. CDR3 DNA sequence: TGTGCCAGCACCCGACAGGGTTGGTATGGAAACACCATATATTTT. It codes for CASTRQGWYGNTIYF.